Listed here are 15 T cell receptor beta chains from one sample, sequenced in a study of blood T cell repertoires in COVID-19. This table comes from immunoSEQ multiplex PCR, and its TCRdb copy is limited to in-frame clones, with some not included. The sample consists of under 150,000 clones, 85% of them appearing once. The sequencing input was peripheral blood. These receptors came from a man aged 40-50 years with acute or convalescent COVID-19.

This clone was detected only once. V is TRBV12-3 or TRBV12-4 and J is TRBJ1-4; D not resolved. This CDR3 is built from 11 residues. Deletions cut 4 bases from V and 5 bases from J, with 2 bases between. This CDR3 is CASSSNEKLFF. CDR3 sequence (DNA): TGTGCCAGCAGTTCGAATGAAAAACTGTTTTTT.

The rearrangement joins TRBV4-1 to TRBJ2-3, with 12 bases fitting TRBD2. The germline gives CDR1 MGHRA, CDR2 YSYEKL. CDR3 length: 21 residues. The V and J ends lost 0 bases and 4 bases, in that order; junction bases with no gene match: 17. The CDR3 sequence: CASSQDTASGGALANSDTQYF. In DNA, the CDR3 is TGCGCCAGCAGCCAAGATACGGCTAGCGGGGGGGCCCTCGCGAATTCAGATACGCAGTATTTT.

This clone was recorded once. The CDR3 DNA reads as TGTGCCAGCAGCTGGGGGGGGACTGAAGCTTTCTTT. Translated: CASSWGGTEAFF. The genes are TRBV14 and TRBJ1-1; TRBD1 might be the D (5 bases). Germline-derived CDR1 and CDR2 are SGHDN and FVKESK. CDR3 length: 12 amino acids. The V gene lost 5 bases and the J gene lost 5 bases, with 9 bases spanning the gap.

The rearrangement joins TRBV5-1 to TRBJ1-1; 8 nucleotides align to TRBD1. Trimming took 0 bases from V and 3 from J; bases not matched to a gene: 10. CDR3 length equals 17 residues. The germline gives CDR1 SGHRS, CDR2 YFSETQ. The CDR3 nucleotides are TGCGCCAGCAGCTTGGGTACAGGGGGGTATGGGGACACTGAAGCTTTCTTT. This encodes CASSLGTGGYGDTEAFF.

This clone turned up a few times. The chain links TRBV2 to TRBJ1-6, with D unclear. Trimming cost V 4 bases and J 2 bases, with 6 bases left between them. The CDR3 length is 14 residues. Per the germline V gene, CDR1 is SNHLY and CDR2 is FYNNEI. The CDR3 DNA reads TGTGCCAGCAGTGGGCAAACCTATAATTCACCCCTCCACTTT. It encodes CASSGQTYNSPLHF.

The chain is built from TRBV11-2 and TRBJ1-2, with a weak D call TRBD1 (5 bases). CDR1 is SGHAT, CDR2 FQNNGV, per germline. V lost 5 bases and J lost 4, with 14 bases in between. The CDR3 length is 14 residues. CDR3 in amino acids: CASSLGPGSYGYTF. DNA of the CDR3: TGTGCCAGCAGCCTCGGACCAGGGTCCTATGGCTACACCTTC.

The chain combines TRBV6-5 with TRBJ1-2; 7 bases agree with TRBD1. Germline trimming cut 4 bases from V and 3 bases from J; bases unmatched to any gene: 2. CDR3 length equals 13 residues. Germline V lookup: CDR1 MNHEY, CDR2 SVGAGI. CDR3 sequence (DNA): TGTGCCAGCAGTTCCACAGGGGACTATGGCTACACCTTC. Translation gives CASSSTGDYGYTF.

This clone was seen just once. CDR3 in amino acids: CASSPTQGDGYTF. The DNA of the CDR3 is TGTGCCAGCAGCCCTACCCAAGGGGATGGCTACACCTTC. The rearrangement joins TRBV9 to TRBJ1-2, with D tentatively TRBD1 (5 bases). Trimming stripped 4 bases from V and 6 bases from J, with 13 bases between. The germline gives CDR1 SGDLS, CDR2 YYNGEE. The CDR3 totals 13 residues.

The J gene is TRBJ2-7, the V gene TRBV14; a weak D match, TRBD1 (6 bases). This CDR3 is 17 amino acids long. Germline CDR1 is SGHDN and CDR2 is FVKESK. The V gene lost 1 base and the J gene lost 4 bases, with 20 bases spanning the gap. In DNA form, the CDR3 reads TGTGCCAGCAGCCAAGTGGGTTCCTGGACAGCCTTTTACGAGCAGTACTTC. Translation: CASSQVGSWTAFYEQYF.

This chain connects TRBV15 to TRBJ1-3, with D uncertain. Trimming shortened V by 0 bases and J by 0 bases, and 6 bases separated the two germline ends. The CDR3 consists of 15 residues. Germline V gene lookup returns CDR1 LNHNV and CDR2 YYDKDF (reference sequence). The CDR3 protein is CATSRDSYSGNTIYF. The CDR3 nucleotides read TGTGCCACCAGCAGAGATAGTTACTCTGGAAACACCATATATTTT.

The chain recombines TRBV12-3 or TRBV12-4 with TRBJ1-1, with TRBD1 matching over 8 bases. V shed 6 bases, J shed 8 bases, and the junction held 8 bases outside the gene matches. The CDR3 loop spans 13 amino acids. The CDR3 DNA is TGTGCCAGCAGCCAGGGGTGGACAGGGGAAGCTTTCTTT. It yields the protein CASSQGWTGEAFF.

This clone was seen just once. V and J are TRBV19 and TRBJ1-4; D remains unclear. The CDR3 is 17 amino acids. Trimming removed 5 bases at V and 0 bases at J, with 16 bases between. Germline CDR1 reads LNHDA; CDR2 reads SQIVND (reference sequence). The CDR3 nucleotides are TGTGCCAGTAGTTGGGATTTGGGGAGTGCAACTAATGAAAAACTGTTTTTT. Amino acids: CASSWDLGSATNEKLFF. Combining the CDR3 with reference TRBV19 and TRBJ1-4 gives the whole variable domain DGGITQSPKYLFRKEGQNVTLSCEQNLNHDAMYWYRQDPGQGLRLIYYSQIVNDFQKGDIAEGYSVSREKKESFPLTVTSAQKNPTAFYLCASSWDLGSATNEKLFFGSGTQLSVL.

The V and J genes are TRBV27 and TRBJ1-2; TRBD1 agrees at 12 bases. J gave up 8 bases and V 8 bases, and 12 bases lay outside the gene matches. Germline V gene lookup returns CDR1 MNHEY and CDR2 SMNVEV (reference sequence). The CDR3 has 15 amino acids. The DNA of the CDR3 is TGTGCCAGCCGATCCCCCGGGACAGGGGGCGCGGGCTACACCTTC. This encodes CASRSPGTGGAGYTF.

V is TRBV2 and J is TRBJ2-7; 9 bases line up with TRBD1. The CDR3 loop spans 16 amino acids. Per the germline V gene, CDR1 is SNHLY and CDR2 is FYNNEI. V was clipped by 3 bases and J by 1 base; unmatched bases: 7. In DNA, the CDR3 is TGTGCCAGCAGTGATGGGGGACAGGGTGTATCCTACGAGCAGTACTTC. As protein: CASSDGGQGVSYEQYF.

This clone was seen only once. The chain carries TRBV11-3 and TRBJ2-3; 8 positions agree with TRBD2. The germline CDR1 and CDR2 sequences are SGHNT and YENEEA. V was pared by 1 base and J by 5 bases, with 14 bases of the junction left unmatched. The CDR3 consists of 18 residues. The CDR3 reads CASSLGGWAGGVGDTQYF. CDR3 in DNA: TGTGCCAGCAGCTTAGGAGGCTGGGCGGGGGGAGTTGGAGATACGCAGTATTTT.